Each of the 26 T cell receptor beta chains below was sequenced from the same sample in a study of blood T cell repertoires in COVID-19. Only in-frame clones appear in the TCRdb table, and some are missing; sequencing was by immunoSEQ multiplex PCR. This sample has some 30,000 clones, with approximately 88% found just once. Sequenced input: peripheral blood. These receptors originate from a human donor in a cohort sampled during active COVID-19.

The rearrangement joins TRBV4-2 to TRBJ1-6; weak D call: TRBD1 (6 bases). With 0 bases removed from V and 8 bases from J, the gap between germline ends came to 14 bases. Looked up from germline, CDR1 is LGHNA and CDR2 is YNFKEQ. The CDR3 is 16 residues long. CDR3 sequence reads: CASSQDVGARDSPLHF. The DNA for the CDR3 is TGTGCCAGCAGCCAAGATGTGGGGGCGAGGGATTCACCCCTCCACTTT.

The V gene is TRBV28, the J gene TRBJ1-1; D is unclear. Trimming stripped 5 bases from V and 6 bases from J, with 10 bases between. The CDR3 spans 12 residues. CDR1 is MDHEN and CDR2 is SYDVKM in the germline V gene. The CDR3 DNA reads TGTGCCAGCAGTGCCCTAGTCTCTGAAGCTTTCTTT. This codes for CASSALVSEAFF.

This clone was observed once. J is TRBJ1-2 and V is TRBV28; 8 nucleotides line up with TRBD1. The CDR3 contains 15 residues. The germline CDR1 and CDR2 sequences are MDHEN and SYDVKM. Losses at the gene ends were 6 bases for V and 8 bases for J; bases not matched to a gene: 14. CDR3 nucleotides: TGTGCCAGCAGCTCAACAGGGGGGCTTATGTCGGGCTACACCTTC. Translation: CASSSTGGLMSGYTF.

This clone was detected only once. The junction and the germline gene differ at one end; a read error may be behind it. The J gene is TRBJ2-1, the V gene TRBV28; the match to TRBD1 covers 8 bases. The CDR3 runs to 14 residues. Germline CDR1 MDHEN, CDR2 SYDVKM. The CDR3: CASSTGTGINEQLF. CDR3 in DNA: TGTGCCAGCAGCACCGGGACAGGTATCAATGAGCAGCTCTTC.

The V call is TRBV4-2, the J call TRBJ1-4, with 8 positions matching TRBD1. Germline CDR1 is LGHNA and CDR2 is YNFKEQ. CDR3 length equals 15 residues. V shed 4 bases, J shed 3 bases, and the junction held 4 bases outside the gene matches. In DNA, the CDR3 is TGTGCCAGCAGCCGCCAGGGGGCCCCTAATGAAAAACTGTTTTTT. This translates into CASSRQGAPNEKLFF.

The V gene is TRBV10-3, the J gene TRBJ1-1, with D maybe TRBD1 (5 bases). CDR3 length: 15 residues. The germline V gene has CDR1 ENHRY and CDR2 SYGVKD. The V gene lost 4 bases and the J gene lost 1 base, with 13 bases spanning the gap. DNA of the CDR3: TGTGCCATCAGTGTTCGGGAGAGGGGGAACACTGAAGCTTTCTTT. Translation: CAISVRERGNTEAFF.

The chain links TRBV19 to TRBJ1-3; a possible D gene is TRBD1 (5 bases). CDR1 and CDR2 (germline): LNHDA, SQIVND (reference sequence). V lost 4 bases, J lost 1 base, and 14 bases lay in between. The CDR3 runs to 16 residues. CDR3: CASSTPDTYSGNTIYF. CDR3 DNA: TGTGCCAGTAGTACCCCGGACACCTATTCTGGAAACACCATATATTTT.

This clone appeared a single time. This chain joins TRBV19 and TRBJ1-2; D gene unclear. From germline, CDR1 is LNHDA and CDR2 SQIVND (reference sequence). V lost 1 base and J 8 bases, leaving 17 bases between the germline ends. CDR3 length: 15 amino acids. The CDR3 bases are TGTGCCAGTAGTATAGGGGCGGGGATCATGTTGGGCTACACCTTC. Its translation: CASSIGAGIMLGYTF.

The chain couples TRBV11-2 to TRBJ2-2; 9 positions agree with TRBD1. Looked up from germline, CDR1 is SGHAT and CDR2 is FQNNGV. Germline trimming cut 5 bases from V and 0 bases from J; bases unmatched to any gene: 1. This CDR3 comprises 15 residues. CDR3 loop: CASSRDRANTGELFF. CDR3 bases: TGTGCCAGCAGCCGGGACAGGGCGAACACCGGGGAGCTGTTTTTT.

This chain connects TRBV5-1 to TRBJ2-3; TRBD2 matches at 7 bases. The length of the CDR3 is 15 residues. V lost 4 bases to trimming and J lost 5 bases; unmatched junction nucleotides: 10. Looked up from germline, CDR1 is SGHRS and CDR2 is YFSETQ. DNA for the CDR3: TGCGCCAGCAGCGTTTCGGGTAGGGAGGGAGATACGCAGTATTTT. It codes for CASSVSGREGDTQYF.

CDR3 loop: CASSLEAGGSPLHF. The CDR3 DNA follows: TGTGCCAGCAGCTTAGAGGCAGGGGGATCACCCCTCCACTTT. The chain has TRBV11-2 and TRBJ1-6; TRBD1 aligns across 7 bases. Germline V gives CDR1 SGHAT, CDR2 FQNNGV. Losses at the gene ends were 0 bases for V and 10 bases for J; bases not matched to a gene: 3. The CDR3 runs to 14 residues. The full variable domain, in which reference TRBV11-2 and TRBJ1-6 provide the parts outside the CDR3, is EAGVAQSPRYKIIEKRQSVAFWCNPISGHATLYWYQQILGQGPKLLIQFQNNGVVDDSQLPKDRFSAERLKGVDSTLKIQPAKLEDSAVYLCASSLEAGGSPLHFGNGTRLTVT.

The CDR3 DNA sequence: TGTGCCAGCAGCTTGGACCCGACAGGGATGGTCTACGAGCAGTACTTC. Its translation is CASSLDPTGMVYEQYF. The chain carries TRBV5-6 and TRBJ2-7; 7 bases match TRBD1. CDR3 length: 16 residues. V was pared by 0 bases and J by 3 bases, with 9 bases of the junction left unmatched. The germline CDR1 and CDR2 sequences are SGHDT and YYEEEE.

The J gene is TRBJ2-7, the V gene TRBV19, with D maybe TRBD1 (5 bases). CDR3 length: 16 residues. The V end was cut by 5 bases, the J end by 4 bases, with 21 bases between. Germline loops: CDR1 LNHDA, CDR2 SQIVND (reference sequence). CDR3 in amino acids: CASSATLGQGAYEQYF. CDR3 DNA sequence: TGTGCCAGTAGTGCAACACTTGGCCAGGGCGCGTACGAGCAGTACTTC. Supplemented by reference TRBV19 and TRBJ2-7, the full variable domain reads DGGITQSPKYLFRKEGQNVTLSCEQNLNHDAMYWYRQDPGQGLRLIYYSQIVNDFQKGDIAEGYSVSREKKESFPLTVTSAQKNPTAFYLCASSATLGQGAYEQYFGPGTRLTVT.

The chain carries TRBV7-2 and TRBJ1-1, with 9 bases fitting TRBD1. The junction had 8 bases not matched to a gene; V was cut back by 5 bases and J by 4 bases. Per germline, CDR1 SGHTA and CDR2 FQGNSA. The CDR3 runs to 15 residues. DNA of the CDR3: TGTGCCAGCAGCCTTCAACAGGGGGCGCGCACTGAAGCTTTCTTT. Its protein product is CASSLQQGARTEAFF.

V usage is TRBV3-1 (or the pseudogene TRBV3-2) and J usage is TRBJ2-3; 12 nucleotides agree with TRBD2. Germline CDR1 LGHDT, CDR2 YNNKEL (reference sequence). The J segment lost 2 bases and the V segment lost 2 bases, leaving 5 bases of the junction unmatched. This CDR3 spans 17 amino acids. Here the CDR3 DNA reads TGTGCCAGCAGCCAACAGACTAGCGGGGGCTACACAGATACGCAGTATTTT. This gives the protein CASSQQTSGGYTDTQYF.

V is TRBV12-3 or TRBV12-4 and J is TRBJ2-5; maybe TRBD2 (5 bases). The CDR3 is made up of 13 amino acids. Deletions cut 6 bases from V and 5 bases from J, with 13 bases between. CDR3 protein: CASRGGRTETQYF. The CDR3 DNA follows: TGTGCCAGCAGAGGTGGCAGGACTGAGACCCAGTACTTC.

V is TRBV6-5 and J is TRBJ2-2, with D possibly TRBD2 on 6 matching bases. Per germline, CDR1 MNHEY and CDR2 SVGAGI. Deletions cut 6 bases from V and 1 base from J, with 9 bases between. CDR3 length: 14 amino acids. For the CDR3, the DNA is TGTGCCAGCAGGGGACTCCTGAACACCGGGGAGCTGTTTTTT. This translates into CASRGLLNTGELFF.

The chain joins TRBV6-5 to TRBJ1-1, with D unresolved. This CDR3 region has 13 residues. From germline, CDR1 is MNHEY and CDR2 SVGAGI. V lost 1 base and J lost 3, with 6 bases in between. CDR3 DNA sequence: TGTGCCAGCAGTTACTTGGCGGACACTGAAGCTTTCTTT. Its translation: CASSYLADTEAFF.

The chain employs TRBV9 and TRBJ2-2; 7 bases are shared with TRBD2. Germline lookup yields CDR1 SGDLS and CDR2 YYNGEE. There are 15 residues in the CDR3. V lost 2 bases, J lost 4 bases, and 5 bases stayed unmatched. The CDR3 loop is CASSVTWEGTGELFF. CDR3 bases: TGTGCCAGCAGCGTGACTTGGGAGGGCACCGGGGAGCTGTTTTTT.

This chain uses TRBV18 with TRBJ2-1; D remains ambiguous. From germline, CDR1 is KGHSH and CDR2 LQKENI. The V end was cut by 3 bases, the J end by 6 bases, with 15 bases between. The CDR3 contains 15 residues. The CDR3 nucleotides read TGTGCCAGCTCACCGTGGGCAGGTGGAATCAATGAGCAGTTCTTC. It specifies CASSPWAGGINEQFF.

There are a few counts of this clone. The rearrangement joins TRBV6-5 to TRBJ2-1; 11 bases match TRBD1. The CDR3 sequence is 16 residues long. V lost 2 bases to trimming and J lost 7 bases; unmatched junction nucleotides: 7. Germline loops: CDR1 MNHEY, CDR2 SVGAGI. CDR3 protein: CASSYPGTGGVNEQFF. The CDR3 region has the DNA TGTGCCAGCAGTTACCCAGGGACAGGGGGGGTAAATGAGCAGTTCTTC.

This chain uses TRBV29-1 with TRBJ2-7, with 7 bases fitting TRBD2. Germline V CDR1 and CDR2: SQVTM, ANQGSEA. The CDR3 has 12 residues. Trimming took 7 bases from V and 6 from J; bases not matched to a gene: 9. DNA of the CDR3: TGCAGCGCCACTCGGGGGGTAGCCGAGCAGTACTTC. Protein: CSATRGVAEQYF.

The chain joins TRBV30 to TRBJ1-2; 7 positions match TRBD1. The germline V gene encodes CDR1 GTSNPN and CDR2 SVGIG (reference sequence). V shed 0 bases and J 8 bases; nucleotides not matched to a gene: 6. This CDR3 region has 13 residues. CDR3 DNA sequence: TGTGCCTGGAGTGTACGTCAGGGGGGAGGCTACACCTTC. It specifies CAWSVRQGGGYTF.

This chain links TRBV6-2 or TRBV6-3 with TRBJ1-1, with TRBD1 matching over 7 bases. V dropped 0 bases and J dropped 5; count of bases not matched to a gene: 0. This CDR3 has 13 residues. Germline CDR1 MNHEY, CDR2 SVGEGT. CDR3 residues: CASSYSTGTEAFF. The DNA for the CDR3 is TGTGCCAGCAGTTACTCGACAGGGACTGAAGCTTTCTTT.

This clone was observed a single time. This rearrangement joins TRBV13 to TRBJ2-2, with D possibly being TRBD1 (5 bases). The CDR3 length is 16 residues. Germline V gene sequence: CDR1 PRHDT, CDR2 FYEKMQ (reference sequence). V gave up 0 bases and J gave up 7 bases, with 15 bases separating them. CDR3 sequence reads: CASSLGARVTDGELFF. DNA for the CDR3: TGTGCCAGCAGCTTAGGGGCCAGGGTGACAGACGGGGAGCTGTTTTTT.

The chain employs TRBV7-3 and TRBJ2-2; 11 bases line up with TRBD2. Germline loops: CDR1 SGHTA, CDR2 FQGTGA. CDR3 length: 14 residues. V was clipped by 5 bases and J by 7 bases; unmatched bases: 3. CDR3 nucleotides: TGTGCCAGCAGCGCCGGGACTAGCGGCGGGGAGCTGTTTTTT. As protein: CASSAGTSGGELFF.